Listed here is a single TCR beta chain. Per the authors' pipeline: Amplification of reference gene primers provided the estimated nucleated cell counts. TCRdb keeps only in-frame clones here, not all; method: immunoSEQ multiplex PCR. The V and J calls and clone size are taken from that table; D and trimming were inferred from the DNA. Of around 90,000 clones in the sample, 75% to 90% were seen once. The germline V gene encodes CDR1 WSHSY and CDR2 SAAADI. Trimming removed 0 bases from V and 8 bases from J; junction bases left unmatched: 9. The CDR3 has 15 amino acids. This sample was taken from a study of blood T cell repertoires in COVID-19. Looking at the study overall: Samples representing acute and convalescent COVID-19 were sourced from the United States, Italy and Spain.

The chain employs TRBV10-2 and TRBJ2-7; 8 nucleotides match TRBD2. This clonotype was sampled from a human donor in a cohort sampled during active COVID-19. Specimen: peripheral blood. The DNA for the CDR3 is TGCGCCAGCAGTGAGTCGGGGACTAGGGTTATCCAGCAGTACTTC. Protein sequence: CASSESGTRVIQQYF.